These 27 T cell receptor beta chains were all obtained from the same sample, sequenced in a study of T-cell reconstitution after alpha-beta-depleted transplantation in children. Preparation of the TCRbeta library used unique molecular identifiers. TCRdb re-derived calls from the PCR reads in MiXCR, one entry per CDR3 protein. The top ten clones hold over 4.5% of a sample with 440,000 or so distinct CDR3 sequences, about a tenth of them seen once. Sequencing used PBMCs from the stem cell graft donor, obtained from the stem cell graft. The source of these receptors is a human donor who donated a stem cell graft to a child with acute myeloid leukemia.

This chain connects TRBV18 to TRBJ2-3, with D unclear. Germline lookup yields CDR1 KGHSH and CDR2 LQKENI. V gave up 3 bases and J gave up 0 bases, with 10 bases separating them. The CDR3 contains 15 residues. The CDR3: CASSPLLSSTDTQYF. The CDR3 DNA sequence: TGTGCCAGCTCACCCCTCTTAAGTAGCACAGATACGCAGTATTTT.

This clonotype showed up just a few times. For the CDR3, the DNA is TGCGCCAGCAGCCAACCCGGGGGTGGCGATACGCAGTATTTT. It yields the protein CASSQPGGGDTQYF. V gene TRBV4-1 combines with J gene TRBJ2-3; a weak D match, TRBD2 (6 bases). The CDR3 extends over 14 amino acids. Germline CDR1 is MGHRA and CDR2 is YSYEKL. V lost 2 bases, J lost 6 bases, and 12 bases lay in between.

This clonotype was detected only a few times. The J gene is TRBJ2-3, the V gene TRBV4-2; D is perhaps TRBD1 or TRBD2 (5 bases each). The CDR3 length is 17 residues. Trimming left V 0 bases short and J 5 bases short, with 18 bases between. Germline CDR1 is LGHNA and CDR2 is YNFKEQ. The CDR3 spells CASSQDASGTPGDTQYF. CDR3 DNA: TGTGCCAGCAGCCAAGATGCATCGGGGACCCCAGGAGATACGCAGTATTTT.

The CDR3 nucleotides read TGTGCCAGTAGTGCAACTAGCGGGGAGTACAATGAGCAGTTCTTC. As protein: CASSATSGEYNEQFF. The chain has TRBV19 and TRBJ2-1, with 10 bases lining up with TRBD2. V shed 5 bases and J 4 bases; nucleotides not matched to a gene: 5. This CDR3 spans 15 amino acids. Germline-derived CDR1 and CDR2 are LNHDA and SQIVND (reference sequence).

This clonotype was seen a few times. The V call is TRBV12-3 or TRBV12-4, the J call TRBJ2-2; D might be TRBD2 (5 bases). The length of the CDR3 is 12 residues. V lost 8 bases, J lost 4 bases, and 8 bases lay in between. CDR3 sequence (DNA): TGTGCCAGCGCCCGGGGCACCGGGGAGCTGTTTTTT. Protein: CASARGTGELFF.

This clonotype showed up many times. V is TRBV6-5 and J is TRBJ1-1; D remains unclear. Trimming removed 8 bases at V and 6 bases at J, with 13 bases between. Germline V gives CDR1 MNHEY, CDR2 SVGAGI. The CDR3 has 12 amino acids. The CDR3 DNA follows: TGTGCCAGCTCCCGAGGTTCCGCTGAAGCTTTCTTT. Translation gives CASSRGSAEAFF.

This sequence joins TRBV7-2 and TRBJ2-1; 11 bases map to TRBD2. Germline values: CDR1 SGHTA, CDR2 FQGNSA. Unmatched junction bases numbered 5, after V lost 8 bases and J lost 5 bases. This CDR3 contains 14 residues. CDR3 DNA sequence: TGTGCCAGCCTGGGACTAGCGGCAAACAATGAGCAGTTCTTC. Translation: CASLGLAANNEQFF.

This clonotype has more than one count but fewer than ten. The chain couples TRBV19 to TRBJ2-3; the D is unclear. Germline V gene data show CDR1 as LNHDA and CDR2 as SQIVND (reference sequence). V was cut by 8 bases and J by 0 bases, with 12 bases left in between. The CDR3 spans 14 residues. CDR3: CASRAGFSTDTQYF. The DNA of the CDR3 is TGTGCCAGTCGTGCAGGTTTTAGCACAGATACGCAGTATTTT. Combining the CDR3 with reference TRBV19 and TRBJ2-3 gives the whole variable domain DGGITQSPKYLFRKEGQNVTLSCEQNLNHDAMYWYRQDPGQGLRLIYYSQIVNDFQKGDIAEGYSVSREKKESFPLTVTSAQKNPTAFYLCASRAGFSTDTQYFGPGTRLTVL.

Many counts were recorded for this clonotype. The rearrangement uses TRBV5-1 and TRBJ2-3; 8 bases fit TRBD2. V lost 3 bases, J lost 1 base, and 7 bases stayed unmatched. CDR3 length: 16 amino acids. The germline V gene encodes CDR1 SGHRS and CDR2 YFSETQ. CDR3 bases: TGCGCCAGCAGCTCGGGCTGGCGGGGGGGCACAGATACGCAGTATTTT. This sequence encodes CASSSGWRGGTDTQYF.

This chain uses TRBV3-1 with TRBJ2-5; D may correspond to TRBD1 or TRBD2 (5 bases each). This CDR3 has 17 residues. Germline CDR1 reads LGHDT; CDR2 reads YNNKEL (reference sequence). Trimming took off 1 base at V and 1 base at J, with 16 bases between the two ends. CDR3 residues: CASSQGGPAVLQETQYF. The CDR3 DNA is TGTGCCAGCAGCCAAGGGGGCCCAGCGGTACTCCAAGAGACCCAGTACTTC.

At least ten counts were recorded for this clonotype. This chain joins TRBV7-2 and TRBJ2-3; no definite D call. The CDR3 has 12 amino acids. Per the germline V gene, CDR1 is SGHTA and CDR2 is FQGNSA. V was trimmed by 5 bases and J by 4 bases, leaving 7 bases between them. The DNA for the CDR3 is TGTGCCAGCAGCGGAGCCCCAGATACGCAGTATTTT. Protein product: CASSGAPDTQYF.

In its sample, this clonotype was seen a few times. The chain combines TRBV10-3 with TRBJ2-3; 7 bases map to TRBD2. The V gene end was trimmed by 6 bases and the J gene end by 6 bases; junction bases not matched to a gene: 9. The length of the CDR3 is 14 residues. From germline, CDR1 is ENHRY and CDR2 SYGVKD. The CDR3 nucleotides are TGTGCCATCAGGGGAGTGGGAGGGCCTGATACGCAGTATTTT. Encoded protein: CAIRGVGGPDTQYF.

A few counts support this clonotype. V and J are TRBV9 and TRBJ2-2; TRBD1 agrees at 11 bases. V lost 3 bases and J lost 8; bases outside the gene matches: 6. Germline assignment: CDR1 SGDLS and CDR2 YYNGEE. The CDR3 sequence is 15 residues long. The CDR3 loop is CASSARTGGGGELFF. CDR3 DNA: TGTGCCAGCAGCGCCCGGACAGGGGGCGGTGGGGAGCTGTTTTTT.

The gene calls are TRBV7-9 and TRBJ1-1; no reliable D call. The CDR3 is 12 residues long. V was clipped by 1 base and J by 4 bases, with 4 bases between them. Germline V lookup: CDR1 SEHNR, CDR2 FQNEAQ (reference sequence). CDR3 sequence reads: CASSLGPTEAFF. DNA of the CDR3: TGTGCCAGCAGCTTAGGGCCCACTGAAGCTTTCTTT. The variable domain in full, completed from reference TRBV7-9 and TRBJ1-1, reads DTGVSQNPRHKITKRGQNVTFRCDPISEHNRLYWYRQTLGQGPEFLTYFQNEAQLEKSRLLSDRFSAERPKGSFSTLEIQRTEQGDSAMYLCASSLGPTEAFFGQGTRLTVV.

The rearrangement links TRBV6-1 to TRBJ2-7; TRBD1 matches at 10 bases. The V and J ends lost 5 bases and 6 bases, in that order; junction bases with no gene match: 19. Germline V gene lookup returns CDR1 MNHNS and CDR2 SASEGT. The CDR3 loop spans 18 amino acids. DNA for the CDR3: TGTGCCAGCAGTAGGCCCCTCCCCACGGGACAGGGGTTTCTCGAGCAGTACTTC. It encodes CASSRPLPTGQGFLEQYF.

This chain links TRBV4-1 with TRBJ2-7; D not resolved. Germline CDR1 reads MGHRA; CDR2 reads YSYEKL. CDR3 length: 16 residues. Trimming left V 0 bases short and J 3 bases short, with 15 bases between. CDR3 loop: CASSQDQLQSDYEQYF. As DNA, the CDR3 is TGCGCCAGCAGCCAAGATCAGCTACAATCAGACTACGAGCAGTACTTC.

V gene TRBV7-8 combines with J gene TRBJ2-1, with 8 bases lining up with TRBD2. Germline lookup yields CDR1 SGHVS and CDR2 FQNEAQ. V dropped 7 bases and J dropped 0; count of bases not matched to a gene: 5. This CDR3 region has 15 residues. This CDR3 is CASTTAGGSYNEQFF. In DNA form, the CDR3 reads TGTGCCAGCACCACGGCGGGGGGCTCCTACAATGAGCAGTTCTTC.

In this sample, this clonotype turned up many times. V is TRBV25-1 and J is TRBJ2-5, with unresolved D. The CDR3 spans 10 residues. Germline CDR1 is MGHDK and CDR2 is SYGVNS. V shed 5 bases and J shed 8 bases, with 6 bases lying between them. The CDR3 DNA follows: TGTGCCAGCAGTTTCGGAACCCAGTACTTC. Its protein product is CASSFGTQYF.

Worth noting for this clonotype: At one of its ends the junction is not consistent with the germline gene, which may arise from a read error. The J gene is TRBJ2-4, the V gene TRBV7-2; the D is unclear. Per the germline V gene, CDR1 is SGHTA and CDR2 is FQGNSA. There are 12 residues in the CDR3. This chain's CDR3 is CASSTAANMQYF. The CDR3 coding sequence is TGTGCCAGCAGTACGGCAGCAAACATGCAGTACTTC. The full variable domain, rest sourced from reference TRBV7-2 and TRBJ2-4, is GAGVSQSPSNKVTEKGKDVELRCDPISGHTALYWYRQSLGQGLEFLIYFQGNSAPDKSGLPSDRFSAERTGGSVSTLTIQRTQQEDSAVYLCASSTAANMQYFGAGTRLSVL.

This clonotype was detected many times. V usage is TRBV12-3 or TRBV12-4 and J usage is TRBJ1-4; D perhaps matches TRBD1 (5 bases). Trimming pared 3 bases from V and 5 bases from J, leaving 13 bases between. The CDR3 has 15 residues. CDR3 loop: CASSFFGQGNEKLFF. DNA for the CDR3: TGTGCCAGCAGTTTTTTCGGGCAGGGAAATGAAAAACTGTTTTTT.

In this sample, this clonotype turned up many times. The chain recombines TRBV28 with TRBJ1-6; the D is unclear. CDR3 length equals 11 residues. V lost 8 bases and J 7 bases, leaving 6 bases between the germline ends. Germline V lookup: CDR1 MDHEN, CDR2 SYDVKM. CDR3: CASSLNSPLHF. Here the CDR3 DNA reads TGTGCCAGCTCACTAAATTCACCCCTCCACTTT.

The chain joins TRBV12-3 or TRBV12-4 to TRBJ1-2; weak D call: TRBD1 (5 bases). This CDR3 spans 14 amino acids. V lost 6 bases and J 4 bases, leaving 15 bases between the germline ends. CDR3 amino acids: CASSPPGRGYGYTF. CDR3 sequence (DNA): TGTGCCAGCAGCCCCCCAGGGCGCGGCTATGGCTACACCTTC.

The rearrangement links TRBV12-3 or TRBV12-4 to TRBJ2-2, with D perhaps TRBD1 (5 bases). Trimming stripped 6 bases from V and 0 bases from J, with 8 bases between. The CDR3 loop spans 14 amino acids. The DNA for the CDR3 is TGTGCCAGCAGGATCAGGGCGAACACCGGGGAGCTGTTTTTT. This translates into CASRIRANTGELFF.

This clonotype was counted only a few times. The chain uses TRBV19 and TRBJ2-5; the match to TRBD2 covers 11 bases. CDR3 length: 16 amino acids. The V gene end was trimmed by 2 bases and the J gene end by 0 bases; junction bases not matched to a gene: 2. Germline V CDR1 and CDR2: LNHDA, SQIVND (reference sequence). The CDR3 is CASSITTSGNQETQYF. The CDR3 DNA reads TGTGCCAGTAGTATAACGACTAGCGGGAACCAAGAGACCCAGTACTTC. The full variable domain, rest sourced from reference TRBV19 and TRBJ2-5, is DGGITQSPKYLFRKEGQNVTLSCEQNLNHDAMYWYRQDPGQGLRLIYYSQIVNDFQKGDIAEGYSVSREKKESFPLTVTSAQKNPTAFYLCASSITTSGNQETQYFGPGTRLLVL.

This clonotype turned up a few times. This chain connects TRBV27 to TRBJ2-7; D perhaps matches TRBD1 (6 bases). CDR3 length: 14 residues. Trimming stripped 0 bases from V and 2 bases from J, with 8 bases between. Germline V gene sequence: CDR1 MNHEY, CDR2 SMNVEV (reference sequence). The CDR3 here is CASSLSGATYEQYF. The CDR3 region has the DNA TGTGCCAGCAGTTTATCGGGGGCCACCTACGAGCAGTACTTC.

The chain's CDR3 is CASSQRGLNTGELFF. CDR3 sequence (DNA): TGTGCCAGCAGCCAACGAGGTCTTAACACCGGGGAGCTGTTTTTT. This sequence joins TRBV14 and TRBJ2-2, with D hard to call. The germline V gene encodes CDR1 SGHDN and CDR2 FVKESK. The CDR3 loop spans 15 amino acids. V shed 2 bases and J shed 2 bases, with 9 bases lying between them.

The chain has TRBV12-5 and TRBJ1-5, with a weak D call TRBD1 (5 bases). Germline CDR1 reads LGHNT; CDR2 reads FRNRAP. This CDR3 is built from 16 residues. The V end was cut by 3 bases, the J end by 2 bases, with 14 bases between. The CDR3 is CASGFSRGAGNQPQHF. CDR3 DNA: TGTGCTAGTGGTTTTTCGAGGGGCGCAGGCAATCAGCCCCAGCATTTT.